The 25 T cell receptor beta chains listed next were all sequenced from one sample in a study of CD8 T cells in Susac syndrome. The RNA input was roughly 0.45 to 1 ug, and it was reverse transcribed with random hexamers. TCRdb called the immunoSEQ multiplex PCR reads again in MiXCR, with one record for every CDR3 protein. This sample has almost 450,000 distinct CDR3 sequences, with around 83% found just once. Sequences were obtained from CD8+ T cells from PBMCs. The receptor source for this set is a human donor with multiple sclerosis.

V is TRBV4-1 and J is TRBJ2-2; a possible D gene is TRBD1 (5 bases). This CDR3 region has 15 residues. V gave up 4 bases and J gave up 6 bases, with 15 bases separating them. Germline CDR1 reads MGHRA; CDR2 reads YSYEKL. CDR3 sequence: CASSRPSGHAGELFF. The CDR3 DNA is TGCGCCAGCAGCCGCCCGTCCGGACATGCCGGGGAGCTGTTTTTT.

Only one count was recorded for this clonotype. The chain has TRBV19 and TRBJ2-1; D perhaps matches TRBD2 (6 bases). V dropped 1 base and J dropped 2 bases, with 9 bases sitting between them. Per germline, CDR1 LNHDA and CDR2 SQIVND (reference sequence). The CDR3 runs to 15 residues. The CDR3 nucleotides are TGTGCCAGTAGTATAGTGGGGACTCCCTACAATGAGCAGTTCTTC. Its translation is CASSIVGTPYNEQFF.

The rearrangement links TRBV27 to TRBJ2-2, with D uncertain. CDR1 and CDR2 (germline): MNHEY, SMNVEV (reference sequence). Between the trimmed V and J ends, which lost 1 base and 3 bases, there was a span of 12 bases. The CDR3 is 16 residues long. CDR3 protein: CASSLLGSSDTGELFF. For the CDR3, the DNA is TGTGCCAGCAGTTTATTGGGGTCCTCGGACACCGGGGAGCTGTTTTTT.

The chain employs TRBV4-1 and TRBJ2-3; TRBD1 agrees at 8 bases. This CDR3 region has 14 residues. With 4 bases clipped from V and 6 bases from J, the junction kept 6 bases outside the gene matches. The germline CDR1 and CDR2 sequences are MGHRA and YSYEKL. This CDR3 reads CASSRDRLTDTQYF. CDR3 in DNA: TGCGCCAGCAGCCGGGACAGGTTAACGGATACGCAGTATTTT.

The rearrangement uses TRBV2 and TRBJ2-7, with 7 bases lining up with TRBD1. Germline CDR1 and CDR2: SNHLY and FYNNEI. V lost 5 bases and J lost 9; bases outside the gene matches: 4. The CDR3 extends over 11 amino acids. The CDR3 is CASSRGQAQYF. The CDR3 nucleotides read TGTGCCAGCAGTCGAGGACAGGCGCAGTACTTC.

This clonotype was seen once. The chain uses TRBV27 and TRBJ2-5, with 10 positions matching TRBD2. V shed 4 bases, J shed 4 bases, and the junction held 9 bases outside the gene matches. CDR3 length: 16 amino acids. Germline CDR1 MNHEY, CDR2 SMNVEV (reference sequence). CDR3 DNA sequence: TGTGCCAGCAGTTCCTTAGCGGGAGGAGCGGGAGAGACCCAGTACTTC. Amino acid sequence: CASSSLAGGAGETQYF.

This clonotype was seen just once. This chain links TRBV27 with TRBJ2-3; a weak D match, TRBD1 (5 bases). CDR3 length: 15 amino acids. Trimming shortened V by 1 base and J by 6 bases, and 14 bases separated the two germline ends. Per germline, CDR1 MNHEY and CDR2 SMNVEV (reference sequence). CDR3 residues: CASSLWGREMDTQYF. The CDR3 DNA is TGTGCCAGCAGTTTATGGGGCAGGGAAATGGATACGCAGTATTTT.

This clonotype is a singleton in its sample. The junction differs from germline at one of its ends, possibly a read error. This chain uses TRBV28 with TRBJ1-5; 9 positions agree with TRBD1. Germline V CDR1 and CDR2: MDHEN, SYDVKM. The length of the CDR3 is 17 residues. The CDR3 sequence is CASSLCRDRVCNQPQHF. CDR3 sequence (DNA): TGTGCCAGCAGTCTATGTAGGGACAGGGTTTGCAATCAGCCCCAGCATTTT. The whole variable domain, filled in from reference TRBV28 and TRBJ1-5, reads DVKVTQSSRYLVKRTGEKVFLECVQDMDHENMFWYRQDPGLGLRLIYFSYDVKMKEKGDIPEGYSVSREKKERFSLILESASTNQTSMYLCASSLCRDRVCNQPQHFGDGTRLSIL.

This chain's CDR3 is CASSLEFSSGNGYTF. The CDR3 DNA reads as TGTGCCAGCAGCTTAGAATTCTCGTCCGGGAATGGCTACACCTTC. This chain connects TRBV11-2 to TRBJ1-2; D is undetermined. The CDR3 contains 15 residues. Between the trimmed V and J ends, which lost 0 bases and 6 bases, there was a span of 14 bases. Germline lookup yields CDR1 SGHAT and CDR2 FQNNGV. The whole variable domain, filled in from reference TRBV11-2 and TRBJ1-2, reads EAGVAQSPRYKIIEKRQSVAFWCNPISGHATLYWYQQILGQGPKLLIQFQNNGVVDDSQLPKDRFSAERLKGVDSTLKIQPAKLEDSAVYLCASSLEFSSGNGYTFGSGTRLTVV.

This clonotype was detected once. A much larger clone differs by one base, so this may be a read error. The chain employs TRBV27 and TRBJ2-6, with no clear D. Deletions cut 3 bases from V and 4 bases from J, with 4 bases between. The CDR3 is made up of 13 amino acids. CDR1 and CDR2 (germline): MNHEY, SMNVEV (reference sequence). CDR3 nucleotide sequence: TGTGCCAGCAGTTTGTTCGGGGCCAACGTCCTGACTTTC. Amino acid sequence: CASSLFGANVLTF.

The V gene is TRBV10-3, the J gene TRBJ2-1; D may be TRBD1 (6 bases). V lost 10 bases and J lost 2, with 12 bases in between. The CDR3 extends over 13 amino acids. CDR1 is ENHRY and CDR2 is SYGVKD in the germline V gene. CDR3 loop: CATGQTPYNEQFF. The CDR3 nucleotides read TGTGCCACCGGACAGACCCCCTACAATGAGCAGTTCTTC.

This sequence joins TRBV20-1 and TRBJ2-1, with 13 nucleotides matching TRBD2. There are 16 residues in the CDR3. The V gene's germline CDR1 is DFQATT and CDR2 SNEGSKA (reference sequence). The DNA of the CDR3 is TGCAGCGCCTGTGGGACTAGCGGGAACACCTACAATGAGCAGTTCTTC. This translates into CSACGTSGNTYNEQFF.

The chain couples TRBV2 to TRBJ2-7; D unclear. Trimming removed 0 bases at V and 4 bases at J, with 19 bases between. The CDR3 is made up of 17 amino acids. The germline gives CDR1 SNHLY, CDR2 FYNNEI. The CDR3 spells CASSEAPGTHWRYEQYF. CDR3 nucleotide sequence: TGTGCCAGCAGTGAAGCGCCTGGCACTCACTGGCGGTACGAGCAGTACTTC.

CDR3 sequence (DNA): TGTGCCAGCTCAACCCCGGACAGGGTAACTGAAGCTTTCTTT. It encodes CASSTPDRVTEAFF. This chain connects TRBV7-2 to TRBJ1-1; 8 bases align to TRBD1. This CDR3 comprises 14 residues. Germline V gives CDR1 SGHTA, CDR2 FQGNSA. Germline trimming cut 8 bases from V and 5 bases from J; bases unmatched to any gene: 10.

The chain couples TRBV30 to TRBJ2-1, with D uncertain. Trimming stripped 2 bases from V and 10 bases from J, with 12 bases between. The V gene's germline CDR1 is GTSNPN and CDR2 SVGIG (reference sequence). CDR3 length: 12 residues. The CDR3 is CAWSLALLEQFF. The CDR3 region has the DNA TGTGCCTGGAGTTTGGCCCTCCTCGAGCAGTTCTTC.

The chain couples TRBV6-5 to TRBJ1-2, with 11 bases that match TRBD1. This CDR3 has 14 residues. With V trimmed by 5 bases and J by 6 bases, 5 bases remained unmatched. CDR1 is MNHEY, CDR2 SVGAGI, per germline. The CDR3 reads CASSSWDRGNGYTF. The CDR3 nucleotides read TGTGCCAGCAGTAGCTGGGACAGGGGGAATGGCTACACCTTC.

The rearrangement links TRBV12-3 or TRBV12-4 to TRBJ2-5; no reliable D call. Between the trimmed V and J ends, which lost 3 bases and 7 bases, there was a span of 6 bases. The CDR3 is 11 residues long. DNA of the CDR3: TGTGCCAGCAGTTTTAACGGGACCCAGTACTTC. This sequence encodes CASSFNGTQYF.

This clonotype came up once. This chain links TRBV20-1 with TRBJ2-7; 10 nucleotides match TRBD2. The CDR3 extends over 15 amino acids. Germline V gene sequence: CDR1 DFQATT, CDR2 SNEGSKA (reference sequence). V shed 0 bases and J 3 bases; nucleotides not matched to a gene: 5. The CDR3 coding sequence is TGCAGTGCTAGAGAGACTAGCGGGTTATACTACGAGCAGTACTTC. Amino acid sequence: CSARETSGLYYEQYF.

The rearrangement uses TRBV6-5 and TRBJ2-3; TRBD2 aligns across 9 bases. CDR1 MNHEY and CDR2 SVGAGI come from the germline V gene. The length of the CDR3 is 17 residues. V trimming: 0 bases; J trimming: 7 bases; junction bases outside the gene matches: 11. The chain's CDR3 is CASSYSLAGGPKNTQYF. The CDR3 region has the DNA TGTGCCAGCAGTTACTCACTGGCGGGAGGGCCGAAAAATACGCAGTATTTT.

The V gene is TRBV29-1, the J gene TRBJ2-7; TRBD2 might be the D (5 bases). This CDR3 has 13 amino acids. V was clipped by 3 bases and J by 7 bases, with 16 bases between them. Per germline, CDR1 SQVTM and CDR2 ANQGSEA. The CDR3 protein is CSVESAEVGEQYF. CDR3 bases: TGCAGCGTTGAGTCGGCGGAGGTGGGTGAGCAGTACTTC.

This chain joins TRBV5-1 and TRBJ1-1, with 9 bases that match TRBD1. CDR3 length: 16 residues. Trimming cost V 1 base and J 4 bases; bases outside gene matches: 8. Germline V gene data show CDR1 as SGHRS and CDR2 as YFSETQ. DNA of the CDR3: TGCGCCAGCAGCTTGTGGACAGGGGCGTCGGGCACTGAAGCTTTCTTT. Its translation is CASSLWTGASGTEAFF. The whole variable domain, filled in from reference TRBV5-1 and TRBJ1-1, reads KAGVTQTPRYLIKTRGQQVTLSCSPISGHRSVSWYQQTPGQGLQFLFEYFSETQRNKGNFPGRFSGRQFSNSRSEMNVSTLELGDSALYLCASSLWTGASGTEAFFGQGTRLTVV.

This clonotype was detected once. The rearrangement uses TRBV5-6 and TRBJ2-7, with 7 bases that match TRBD1. V shed 2 bases and J 3 bases; nucleotides not matched to a gene: 14. The CDR3 covers 17 residues. CDR1 and CDR2 from the germline V gene are SGHDT and YYEEEE. The CDR3 reads CASSFWLGGQGVYEQYF. CDR3 DNA: TGTGCCAGCAGCTTCTGGTTAGGCGGGCAGGGGGTCTACGAGCAGTACTTC.

The chain employs TRBV6-5 and TRBJ2-3, with 8 bases identical to TRBD2. Trimming at V came to 9 bases and at J to 4 bases, leaving 6 bases not matched to a gene. Germline V lookup: CDR1 MNHEY, CDR2 SVGAGI. The CDR3 is made up of 13 amino acids. CDR3 in amino acids: CASRGGWSDTQYF. For the CDR3, the DNA is TGTGCCAGTCGCGGGGGGTGGTCAGATACGCAGTATTTT.

Written as DNA, the CDR3 is TGTGCCAGCCGGTGGCGGGCCCTTAACACTGAAGCTTTCTTT. This translates into CASRWRALNTEAFF. The chain carries TRBV5-5 and TRBJ1-1; no definite D call. Germline CDR1 and CDR2: SGHKS and YYEKEE (reference sequence). This CDR3 is 14 amino acids long. Deletions cut 7 bases from V and 2 bases from J, with 15 bases between.

The chain uses TRBV29-1 and TRBJ2-5; TRBD2 matches 8 bases. The CDR3 sequence is 18 residues long. J was trimmed by 7 bases and V by 0 bases; bases with no gene match: 19. CDR1 is SQVTM and CDR2 is ANQGSEA in the germline V gene. Here the CDR3 reads CSVEDRSGGTEWPGTQYF. In DNA, the CDR3 is TGCAGCGTTGAAGATCGCTCGGGAGGGACGGAATGGCCTGGGACCCAGTACTTC.